This TCR beta chain was observed in a study of blood T cell repertoires in COVID-19 (dated by TCRdb to the early 2020s). With respect to the entire study: Samples covering the acute and convalescent phases of COVID-19 were provided by collaborators in the United States, Italy and Spain. The prospective study material was composed of cDNA or gDNA derived from T cells, B-cell-depleted T cells, or PBMCs. The dataset comprised deeply sampled blood TCRbeta repertoires from subjects exposed to, actively infected with, or recovered from COVID-19. A freely available public database, intended as a resource for researchers studying the immune response to SARS-CoV-2, is where the repertoires were released. The samples were drawn from the first 160 participants of the ongoing ImmuneRACE study and from 1,254 subjects provided by 6 global collaborators. The sample metadata nearly always contained a de-identified subject ID, COVID-19 status, age in years and sex. Where available, HLA class I and class II types were taken from metadata supplied by the sample provider and were not determined by assay-based typing. General conclusions and limits of the study: Clinical and demographic metadata were provided uncurated, with the amount varying by source and participant.

TCRbeta CDR3 regions were amplified from genomic DNA by means of the immunoSEQ Assay, a bias-controlled multiplex PCR. The study's processing was this. Nucleated cell counts per sample were estimated from amplification of reference gene primers within the assay. To quantify the absolute abundance of each unique TCRbeta CDR3 rearrangement, sequence reads were collapsed and filtered. For each sample, productive Simpson clonality was calculated as the square root of Simpson's diversity index over productive rearrangements. This is the immuneACCESS table as TCRdb keeps it, with only in-frame sequences that have V and J called. A part of the clones is gone; compared with another copy, unresolved V genes explain less than half, and the rest is unexplained. V, J and clone size are those of that table, while D and trimming were read from the DNA. The sample table shows fewer than 150,000 clones, and around 85% are seen once. About 4.3% of the sample rests with the top ten.

Collaborating institutions collected whole blood in K2EDTA tubes following their own protocols. For TCRbeta analysis, collaborator samples were shipped as frozen whole blood, as isolated PBMCs, or as DNA extracted from either sample type. CDR1 and CDR2, looked up from the germline V gene, are SNHLY and FYNNEI. The CDR3 covers 17 residues, taking in both the cysteine and the phenylalanine. Of all the DNA, just the CDR3 is kept, 51 bases in frame from base 1. V drops 2 bases and J drops 6 bases, leaving 20 bases in between. As to this clone: Its antigen has not been determined. Per-base qualities were not stored, and no clone one base away is much larger.

The rearranged chain carries TRBV2 and TRBJ1-5; tentative D gene TRBD1, with 5 bases matching. The sequencing input was peripheral blood. The sequence was obtained from a human donor in a cohort sampled during active COVID-19. The CDR3 sequence is CASSEHMGRSLGQPQHF. The DNA reads TGTGCCAGCAGTGAACACATGGGGCGGAGCCTGGGTCAGCCCCAGCATTTT.